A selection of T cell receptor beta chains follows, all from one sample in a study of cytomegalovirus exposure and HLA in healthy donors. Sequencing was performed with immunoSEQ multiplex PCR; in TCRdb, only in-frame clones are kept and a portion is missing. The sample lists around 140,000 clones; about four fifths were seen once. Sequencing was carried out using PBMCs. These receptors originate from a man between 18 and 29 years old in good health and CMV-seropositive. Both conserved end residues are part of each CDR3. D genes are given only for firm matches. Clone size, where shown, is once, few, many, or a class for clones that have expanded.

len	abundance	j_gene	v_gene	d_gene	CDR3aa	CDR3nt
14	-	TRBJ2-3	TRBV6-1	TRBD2	CASTQGGSTDTQYF	TGTGCCAGCACCCAGGGAGGGAGCACAGATACGCAGTATTTT
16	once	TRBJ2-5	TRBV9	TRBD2	CASSVVPAGGRETQYF	TGTGCCAGCAGCGTAGTCCCAGCGGGAGGGCGGGAGACCCAGTACTTC
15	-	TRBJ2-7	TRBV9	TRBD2	CASSARTSGSYEQYF	TGTGCCAGCAGCGCCCGGACTAGCGGCTCCTACGAGCAGTACTTC
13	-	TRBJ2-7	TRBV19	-	CASSLKQGYEQYF	TGTGCCAGTAGCCTCAAACAGGGCTACGAGCAGTACTTC
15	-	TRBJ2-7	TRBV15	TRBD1	CATSRSRWDRGEQYF	TGTGCCACCAGTAGGAGCCGGTGGGACAGGGGCGAGCAGTACTTC
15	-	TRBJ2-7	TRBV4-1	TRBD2	CASSQASGRIYEQYF	TGCGCCAGCAGCCAAGCTAGCGGGAGGATCTACGAGCAGTACTTC
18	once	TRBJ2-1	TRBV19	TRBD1	CASSPRSTRQGRYNEQFF	TGTGCCAGTAGTCCCCGGAGTACTCGACAGGGGAGGTATAATGAGCAGTTCTTC
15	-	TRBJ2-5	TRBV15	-	CATSRQGAKEETQYF	TGTGCCACCAGCAGACAGGGCGCAAAAGAAGAGACCCAGTACTTC
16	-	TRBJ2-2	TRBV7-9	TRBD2	CASSSLGTSLTGELFF	TGTGCCAGCAGCTCCCTCGGGACTAGTCTTACCGGGGAGCTGTTTTTT
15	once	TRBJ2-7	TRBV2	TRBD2	CASSEGLADPYEQYF	TGTGCCAGCAGTGAGGGACTAGCGGATCCCTACGAGCAGTACTTC
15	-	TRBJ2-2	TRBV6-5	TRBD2	CASSLGGSPTGELFF	TGTGCCAGCTCCTTGGGCGGGAGTCCCACCGGGGAGCTGTTTTTT
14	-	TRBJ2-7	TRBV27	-	CASSNLRLSGEQYF	TGTGCCAGCAGTAATCTGAGACTATCGGGCGAGCAGTACTTC
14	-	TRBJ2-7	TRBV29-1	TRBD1	CSVATDRGLSEQYF	TGCAGCGTCGCGACCGACAGGGGGCTGAGCGAGCAGTACTTC
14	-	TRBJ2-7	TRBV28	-	CASSFSINSYEQYF	TGTGCCAGCAGTTTTAGCATTAACTCCTACGAGCAGTACTTC
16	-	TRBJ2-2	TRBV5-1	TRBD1	CASSLEGQGRTGELFF	TGCGCCAGCAGCTTGGAGGGACAGGGAAGGACCGGGGAGCTGTTTTTT
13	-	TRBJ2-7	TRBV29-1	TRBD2	CSVTDGGDYEQYF	TGCAGCGTCACTGATGGGGGGGACTACGAGCAGTACTTC
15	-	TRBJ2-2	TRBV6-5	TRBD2	CASSRGGRDTGELFF	TGTGCCAGCAGTAGGGGCGGGAGGGACACCGGGGAGCTGTTTTTT
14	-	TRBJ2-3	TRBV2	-	CASSEEGRGDTQYF	TGTGCCAGCAGTGAGGAAGGAAGGGGGGATACGCAGTATTTT
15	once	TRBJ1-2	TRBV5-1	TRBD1	CASSPGEGAGYGYTF	TGCGCCAGCAGCCCTGGAGAGGGGGCGGGATATGGCTACACCTTC
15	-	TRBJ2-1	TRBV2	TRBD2	CASSSLGGRSNEQFF	TGTGCCAGCAGTTCACTAGGCGGGAGGAGTAATGAGCAGTTCTTC
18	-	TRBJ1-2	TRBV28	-	CASSSSGFIPERGYGYTF	TGTGCCAGCAGTTCGTCGGGATTTATCCCAGAACGGGGCTATGGCTACACCTTC
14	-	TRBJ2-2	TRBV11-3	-	CASSRGTLTGELFF	TGTGCCAGCAGCCGCGGGACGCTGACCGGGGAGCTGTTTTTT
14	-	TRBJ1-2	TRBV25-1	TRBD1	CASSHDRGGYGYTF	TGTGCCAGCAGTCACGACAGGGGCGGTTATGGCTACACCTTC
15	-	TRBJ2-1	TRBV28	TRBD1	CASSLNPDRDCEQFF	TGTGCCAGCAGTTTAAACCCCGACAGGGATTGTGAGCAGTTCTTC
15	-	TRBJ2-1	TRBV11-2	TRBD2	CASSLQRGSYNEQFF	TGTGCCAGCAGCTTGCAGCGGGGAAGTTACAATGAGCAGTTCTTC
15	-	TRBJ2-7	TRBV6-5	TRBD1	CASSRDSPPSYEQYF	TGTGCCAGCAGTCGGGACAGCCCCCCATCCTACGAGCAGTACTTC
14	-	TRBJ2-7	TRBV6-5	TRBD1	CASSSGQGIYEQYF	TGTGCCAGCAGTTCCGGACAGGGGATCTACGAGCAGTACTTC